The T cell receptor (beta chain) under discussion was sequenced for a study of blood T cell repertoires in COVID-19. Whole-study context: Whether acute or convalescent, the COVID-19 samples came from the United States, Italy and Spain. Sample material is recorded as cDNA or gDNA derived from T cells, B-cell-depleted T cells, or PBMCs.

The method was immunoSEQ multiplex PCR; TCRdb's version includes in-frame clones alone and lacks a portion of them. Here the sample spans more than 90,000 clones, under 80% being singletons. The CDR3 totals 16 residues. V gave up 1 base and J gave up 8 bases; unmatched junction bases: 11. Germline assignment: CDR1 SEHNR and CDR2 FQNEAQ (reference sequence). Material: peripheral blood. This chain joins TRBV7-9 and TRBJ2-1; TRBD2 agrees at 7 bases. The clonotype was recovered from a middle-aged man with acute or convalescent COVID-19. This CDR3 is CASSLVGTTTMHEQFF. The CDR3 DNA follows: TGTGCCAGCAGCTTAGTTGGGACTACCACAATGCATGAGCAGTTCTTC.